The sequence of this TCR beta chain was determined in a study of blood T cell repertoires in COVID-19. Across the whole study: Researchers got acute and convalescent COVID-19 samples from the United States, Italy and Spain. PBMCs, B-cell-depleted T cells, or T cells provided the cDNA or gDNA that made up the material.

Original processing methods: Amplification of reference gene primers was used by the study to estimate nucleated cell counts. Sequenced by immunoSEQ multiplex PCR; TCRdb stores in-frame clones only, minus some. V and J calls and clone size come straight from that table; D and trimming were deduced from the DNA. In the table there are about 330,000 clones, around 87% of which are singletons. Germline assignment: CDR1 GTSNPN and CDR2 SVGIG (reference sequence). The CDR3 contains 13 residues. Trimming shortened V by 0 bases and J by 9 bases, and 9 bases separated the two germline ends. The V gene is TRBV30, the J gene TRBJ1-6; tentatively, D is TRBD1 (6 bases). This TCR derives from a woman aged 45 to 65 with active or convalescent COVID-19. Specimen: peripheral blood. CDR3 protein: CAWSVQGSSPLHF. The CDR3 DNA sequence: TGTGCCTGGAGTGTACAGGGTAGTTCACCCCTCCACTTT.